There are many counts of the clone carrying this TCR beta chain. The antigen is not known. TCRdb called the RACE reads again in MiXCR, with one record for every CDR3 protein. The repertoire holds 350,000 to 400,000 distinct CDR3 sequences, with 5.1% as singletons. The CDR3 covers 15 residues. The J segment lost 4 bases and the V segment lost 6 bases, leaving 9 bases of the junction unmatched. The time point denotes: pre-sensitization, week 0. The treatment is: therapeutic diphenylcyclopropenone sensitization with weekly scalp DPC. Researchers sampled blood before each patch test went on. This sample was taken from a study of human T cells and chemical hapten exposure. Whole-study findings and limits: Expanded TCRs made up significantly more big CDR3 similarity clusters than controls did. Patch test score was positively correlated with the counts of TCRs that had expanded at PT1.

Sequences were derived from whole blood, sampled in connection with sensitization to the hapten diphenylcyclopropenone (DPC). The receptor comes from a woman between 45 and 60 years old with alopecia areata. Some clones in this sample may be carry-over from other donors' samples. V usage is TRBV12-3 or TRBV12-4 and J usage is TRBJ1-1; 9 nucleotides align to TRBD1. The CDR3 region is CASRPTGQGSTEAFF. CDR3 nucleotides: TGTGCCAGCAGGCCGACTGGACAGGGGAGCACTGAAGCTTTCTTT.